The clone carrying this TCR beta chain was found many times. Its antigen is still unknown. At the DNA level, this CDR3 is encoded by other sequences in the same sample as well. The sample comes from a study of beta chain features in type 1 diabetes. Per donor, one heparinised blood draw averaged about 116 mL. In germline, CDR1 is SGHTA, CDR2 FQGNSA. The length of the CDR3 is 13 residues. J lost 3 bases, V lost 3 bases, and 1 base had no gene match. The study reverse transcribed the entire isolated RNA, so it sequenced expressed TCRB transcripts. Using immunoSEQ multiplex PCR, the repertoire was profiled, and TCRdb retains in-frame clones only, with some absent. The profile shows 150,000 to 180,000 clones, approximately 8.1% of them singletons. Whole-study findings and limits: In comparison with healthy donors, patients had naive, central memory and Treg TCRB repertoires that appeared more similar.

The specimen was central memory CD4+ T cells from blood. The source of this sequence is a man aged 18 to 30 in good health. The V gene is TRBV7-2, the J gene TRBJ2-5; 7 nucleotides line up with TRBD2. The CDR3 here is CASSFAGEETQYF. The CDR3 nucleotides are TGTGCCAGCAGCTTTGCGGGGGAAGAGACCCAGTACTTC.